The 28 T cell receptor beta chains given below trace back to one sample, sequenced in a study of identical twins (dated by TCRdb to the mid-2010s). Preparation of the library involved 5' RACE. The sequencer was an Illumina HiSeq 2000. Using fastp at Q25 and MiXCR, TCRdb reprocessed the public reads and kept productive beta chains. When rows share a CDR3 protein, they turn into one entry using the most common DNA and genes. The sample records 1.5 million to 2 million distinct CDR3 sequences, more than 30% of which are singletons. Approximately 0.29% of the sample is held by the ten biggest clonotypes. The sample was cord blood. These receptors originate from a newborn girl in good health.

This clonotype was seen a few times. CDR3 bases: TGCAGTGCTAGACAGGGGACTAGCGGGAGCGCAGATACGCAGTATTTT. Translation gives CSARQGTSGSADTQYF. The chain recombines TRBV20-1 with TRBJ2-3; 14 bases fit TRBD2. Germline lookup yields CDR1 DFQATT and CDR2 SNEGSKA (reference sequence). V lost 2 bases to trimming and J lost 4 bases; unmatched junction nucleotides: 5. The CDR3 extends over 16 amino acids.

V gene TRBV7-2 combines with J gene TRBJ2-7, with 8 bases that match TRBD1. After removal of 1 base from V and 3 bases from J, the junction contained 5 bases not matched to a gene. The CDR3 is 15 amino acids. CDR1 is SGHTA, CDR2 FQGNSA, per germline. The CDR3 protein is CASSLGTGTIYEQYF. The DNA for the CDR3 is TGTGCCAGCAGCTTAGGGACAGGGACAATCTACGAGCAGTACTTC.

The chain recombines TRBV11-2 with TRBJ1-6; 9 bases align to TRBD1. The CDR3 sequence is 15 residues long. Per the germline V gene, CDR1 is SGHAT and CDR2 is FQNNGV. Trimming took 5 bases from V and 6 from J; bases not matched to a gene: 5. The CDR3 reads CASSHSGQGNSPLHF. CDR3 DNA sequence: TGTGCCAGCAGCCACTCGGGACAGGGTAATTCACCCCTCCACTTT.

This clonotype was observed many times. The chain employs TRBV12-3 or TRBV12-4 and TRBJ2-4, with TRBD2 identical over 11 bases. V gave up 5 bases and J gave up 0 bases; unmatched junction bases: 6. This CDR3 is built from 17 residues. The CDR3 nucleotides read TGTGCCAGCAGTAATTTTGGGACTAGCGGAGCCAAAAACATTCAGTACTTC. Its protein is CASSNFGTSGAKNIQYF.

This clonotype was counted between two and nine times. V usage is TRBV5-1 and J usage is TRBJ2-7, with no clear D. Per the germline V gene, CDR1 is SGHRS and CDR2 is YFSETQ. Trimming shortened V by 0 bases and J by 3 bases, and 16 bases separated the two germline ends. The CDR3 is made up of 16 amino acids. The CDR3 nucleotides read TGCGCCAGCAGCTTGGGGACGTCTGCGGCTCTCTACGAGCAGTACTTC. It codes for CASSLGTSAALYEQYF.

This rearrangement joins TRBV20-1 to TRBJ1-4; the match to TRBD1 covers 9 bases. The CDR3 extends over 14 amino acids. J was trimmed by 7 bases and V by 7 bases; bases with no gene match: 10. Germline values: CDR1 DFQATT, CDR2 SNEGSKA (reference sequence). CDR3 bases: TGCAGTGTCCACAGGGGGCGGGATAGTGAAAAACTGTTTTTT. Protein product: CSVHRGRDSEKLFF.

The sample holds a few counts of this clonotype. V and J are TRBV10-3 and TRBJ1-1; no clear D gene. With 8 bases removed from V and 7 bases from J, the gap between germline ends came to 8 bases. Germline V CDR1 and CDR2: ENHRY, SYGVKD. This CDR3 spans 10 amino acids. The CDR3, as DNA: TGTGCCATCGGCAAGAATGAAGCTTTCTTT. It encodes CAIGKNEAFF.

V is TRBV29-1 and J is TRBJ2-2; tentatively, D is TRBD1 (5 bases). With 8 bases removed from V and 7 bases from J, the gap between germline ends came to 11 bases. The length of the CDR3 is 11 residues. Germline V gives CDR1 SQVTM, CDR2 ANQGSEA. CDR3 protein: CSFHRGGELFF. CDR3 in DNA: TGCAGCTTTCATAGGGGCGGGGAGCTGTTTTTT.

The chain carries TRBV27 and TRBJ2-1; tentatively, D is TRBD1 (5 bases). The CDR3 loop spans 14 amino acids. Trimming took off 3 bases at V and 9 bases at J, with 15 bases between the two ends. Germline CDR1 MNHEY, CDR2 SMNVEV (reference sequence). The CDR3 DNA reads TGTGCCAGCAGTTTGGTTCTTCTCAGGGCTGAGCAGTTCTTC. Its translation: CASSLVLLRAEQFF.

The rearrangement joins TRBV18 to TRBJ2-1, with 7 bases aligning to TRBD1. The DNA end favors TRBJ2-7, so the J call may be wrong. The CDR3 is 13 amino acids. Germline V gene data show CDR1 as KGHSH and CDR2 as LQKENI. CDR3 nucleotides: TGTGCCAGCTCACCAGGACAGGCTTGGGAGCAGTACTTC. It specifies CASSPGQAWEQYF.

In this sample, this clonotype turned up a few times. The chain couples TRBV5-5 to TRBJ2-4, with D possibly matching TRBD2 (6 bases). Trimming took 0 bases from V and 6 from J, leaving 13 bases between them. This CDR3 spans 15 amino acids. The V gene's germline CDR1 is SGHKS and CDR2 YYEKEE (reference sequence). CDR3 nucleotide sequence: TGTGCCAGCAGCTTGGAACCGGCGCGGGGAAACATTCAGTACTTC. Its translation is CASSLEPARGNIQYF.

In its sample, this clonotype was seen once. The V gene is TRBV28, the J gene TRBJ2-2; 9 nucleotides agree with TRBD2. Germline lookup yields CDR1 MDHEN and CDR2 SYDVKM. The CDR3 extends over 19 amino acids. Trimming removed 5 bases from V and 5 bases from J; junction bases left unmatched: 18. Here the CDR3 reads CASSPWTSASLGSTGELFF. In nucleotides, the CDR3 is TGTGCCAGCAGTCCTTGGACTAGCGCCTCACTAGGATCAACCGGGGAGCTGTTTTTT. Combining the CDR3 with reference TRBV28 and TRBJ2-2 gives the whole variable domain DVKVTQSSRYLVKRTGEKVFLECVQDMDHENMFWYRQDPGLGLRLIYFSYDVKMKEKGDIPEGYSVSREKKERFSLILESASTNQTSMYLCASSPWTSASLGSTGELFFGEGSRLTVL.

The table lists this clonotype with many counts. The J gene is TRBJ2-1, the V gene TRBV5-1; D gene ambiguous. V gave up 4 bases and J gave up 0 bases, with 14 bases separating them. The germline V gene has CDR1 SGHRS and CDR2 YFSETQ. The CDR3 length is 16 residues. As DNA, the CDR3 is TGCGCCAGCAGCGGGGAAACTCGCAGCTCCTACAATGAGCAGTTCTTC. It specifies CASSGETRSSYNEQFF.

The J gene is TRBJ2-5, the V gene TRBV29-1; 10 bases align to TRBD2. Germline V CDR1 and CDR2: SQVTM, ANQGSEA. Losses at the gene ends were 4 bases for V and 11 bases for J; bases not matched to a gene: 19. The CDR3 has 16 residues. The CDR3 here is CSVVSAPSGSFNEQYF. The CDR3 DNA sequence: TGCAGCGTTGTGTCAGCCCCTAGCGGGAGTTTCAATGAGCAGTACTTC.

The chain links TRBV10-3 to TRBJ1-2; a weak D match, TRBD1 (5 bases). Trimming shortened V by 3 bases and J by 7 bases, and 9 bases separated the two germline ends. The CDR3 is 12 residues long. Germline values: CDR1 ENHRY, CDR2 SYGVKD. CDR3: CAISDRDGGYTF. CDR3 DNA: TGTGCCATCAGTGACAGGGATGGTGGCTACACCTTC.

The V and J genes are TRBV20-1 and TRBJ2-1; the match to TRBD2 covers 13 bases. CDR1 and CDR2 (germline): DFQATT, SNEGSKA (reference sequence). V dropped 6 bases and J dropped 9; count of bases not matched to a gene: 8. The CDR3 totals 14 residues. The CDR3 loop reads CSAQTSGGAREQFF. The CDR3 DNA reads TGCAGTGCCCAAACTAGCGGGGGGGCGCGTGAGCAGTTCTTC.

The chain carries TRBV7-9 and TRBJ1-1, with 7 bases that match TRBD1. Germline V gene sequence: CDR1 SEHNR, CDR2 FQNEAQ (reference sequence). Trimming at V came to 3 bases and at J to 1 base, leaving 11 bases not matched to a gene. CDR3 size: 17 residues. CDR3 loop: CASSFMVLQGQNTEAFF. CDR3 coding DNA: TGTGCCAGCAGCTTTATGGTACTACAGGGGCAGAACACTGAAGCTTTCTTT.

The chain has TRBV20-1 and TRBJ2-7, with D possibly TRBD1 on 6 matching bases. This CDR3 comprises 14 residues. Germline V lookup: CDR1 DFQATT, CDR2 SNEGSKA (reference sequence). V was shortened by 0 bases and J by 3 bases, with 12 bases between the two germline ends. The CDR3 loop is CSAREGAGDYEQYF. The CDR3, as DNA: TGCAGTGCTAGAGAGGGGGCAGGGGACTACGAGCAGTACTTC.

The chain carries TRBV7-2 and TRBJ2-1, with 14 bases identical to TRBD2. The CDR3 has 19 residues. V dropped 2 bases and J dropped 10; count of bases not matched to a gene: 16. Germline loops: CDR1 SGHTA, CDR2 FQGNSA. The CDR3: CASSLSRLAGGPAAYEQFF. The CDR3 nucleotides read TGTGCCAGCAGCTTATCGAGACTAGCGGGGGGGCCGGCGGCCTACGAGCAGTTCTTC.

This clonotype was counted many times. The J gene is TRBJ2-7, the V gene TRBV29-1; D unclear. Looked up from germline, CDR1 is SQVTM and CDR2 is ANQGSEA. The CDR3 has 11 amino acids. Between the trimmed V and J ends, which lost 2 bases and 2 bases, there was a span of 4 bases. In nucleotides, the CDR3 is TGCAGCGTTGAACGGGCCTACGAGCAGTACTTC. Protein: CSVERAYEQYF.

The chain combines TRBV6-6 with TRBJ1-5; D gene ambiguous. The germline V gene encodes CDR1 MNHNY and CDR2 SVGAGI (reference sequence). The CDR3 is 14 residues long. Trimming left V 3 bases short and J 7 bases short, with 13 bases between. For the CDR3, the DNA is TGTGCCAGCAGTTATCGGCGCCCATGGCAGCCCCAGCATTTT. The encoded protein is CASSYRRPWQPQHF.

The CDR3 reads CASSWIGSDEQYV. The CDR3 bases are TGTGCCAGCAGTTGGATAGGTTCCGACGAGCAGTACGTC. This chain uses TRBV27 with TRBJ2-1; no clear D. The DNA matches TRBJ2-7 better at its end, which makes the J call doubtful. The CDR3 length is 13 residues. The germline V gene encodes CDR1 MNHEY and CDR2 SMNVEV (reference sequence).

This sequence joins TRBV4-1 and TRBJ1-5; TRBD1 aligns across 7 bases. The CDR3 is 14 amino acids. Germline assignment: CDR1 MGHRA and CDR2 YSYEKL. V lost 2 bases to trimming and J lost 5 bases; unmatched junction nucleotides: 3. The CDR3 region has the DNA TGCGCCAGCAGCCAACGGACAGGACATCAGCCCCAGCATTTT. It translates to CASSQRTGHQPQHF.

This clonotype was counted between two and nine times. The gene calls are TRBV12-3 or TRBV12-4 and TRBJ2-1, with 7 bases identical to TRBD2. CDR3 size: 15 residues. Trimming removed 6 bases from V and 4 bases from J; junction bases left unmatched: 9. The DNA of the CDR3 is TGTGCCAGCAGGTTCGGTCTAGCGGAATACAATGAGCAGTTCTTC. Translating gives CASRFGLAEYNEQFF.

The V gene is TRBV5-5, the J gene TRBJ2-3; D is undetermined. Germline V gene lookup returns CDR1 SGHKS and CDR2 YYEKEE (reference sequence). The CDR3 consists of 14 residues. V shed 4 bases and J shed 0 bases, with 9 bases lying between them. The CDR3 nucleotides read TGTGCCAGCAGCATCTTTCCAAGCACAGATACGCAGTATTTT. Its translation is CASSIFPSTDTQYF.

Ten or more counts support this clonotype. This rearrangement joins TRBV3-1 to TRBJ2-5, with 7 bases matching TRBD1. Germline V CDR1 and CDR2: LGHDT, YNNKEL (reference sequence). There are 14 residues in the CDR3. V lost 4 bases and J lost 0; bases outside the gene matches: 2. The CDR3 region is CASSPGTDQETQYF. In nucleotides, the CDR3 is TGTGCCAGCAGCCCCGGGACAGACCAAGAGACCCAGTACTTC.

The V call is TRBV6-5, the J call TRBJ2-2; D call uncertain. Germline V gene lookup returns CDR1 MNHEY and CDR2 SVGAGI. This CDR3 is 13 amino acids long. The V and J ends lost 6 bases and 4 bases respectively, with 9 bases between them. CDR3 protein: CASSLYLTGELFF. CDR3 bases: TGTGCCAGCAGCCTATACCTCACCGGGGAGCTGTTTTTT.

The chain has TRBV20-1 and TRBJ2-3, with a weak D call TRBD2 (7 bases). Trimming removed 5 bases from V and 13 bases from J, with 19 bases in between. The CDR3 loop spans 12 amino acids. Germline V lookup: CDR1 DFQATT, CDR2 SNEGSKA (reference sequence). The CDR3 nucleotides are TGCAGTGCTGCCGCCGGGGGGCTCCCCAAGTATTTT. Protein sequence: CSAAAGGLPKYF.